The 9 T cell receptor beta chains reported below all come from one sample, sequenced in a study of vaccination and CD4 T cells after COVID-19. Treatment noted: roughly 11-day PBMC culture with coronavirus spike peptide pools or control peptides (ViraFEST assay). Unexposed donor CD4+ T cells predated the COVID-19 pandemic, collected 2011-2018. Sequencing of DNA taken from cultured CD4+ T cells relied on the Oncomine TCR Beta short-read assay. One entry per CDR3 protein results from TCRdb running MiXCR on the PCR reads. Here the sample spans roughly 2,200 distinct CDR3 sequences, 15% to 20% being singletons. Their target antigens are unknown. The sequencing input was CD4+ T cells from blood, cultured in vitro. The receptors here all came from a human donor in good health.

In its sample, this clonotype was seen a few times. V usage is TRBV12-3 or TRBV12-4 and J usage is TRBJ1-5, with D unclear. The V end was cut by 1 base, the J end by 7 bases, with 8 bases between. The CDR3 sequence is 13 residues long. This CDR3 is CASSLGEGQPQHF. CDR3 DNA: TGTGCCAGCAGTTTAGGGGAAGGACAGCCCCAGCATTTT.

This clonotype has only a few counts. The chain has TRBV28 and TRBJ2-2, with D tentatively TRBD2 (5 bases). The length of the CDR3 is 16 residues. Trimming cost V 6 bases and J 1 base, with 15 bases left between them. Germline CDR1 and CDR2: MDHEN and SYDVKM. The CDR3 reads CASRLHGVRNTGELFF. The CDR3 DNA sequence: TGTGCCAGCAGGCTCCACGGGGTGAGGAACACCGGGGAGCTGTTTTTT.

In this sample, this clonotype turned up a few times. The CDR3 DNA reads as TGTGCCAGCAGCCCTGGTGGATCCTACGAGCAGTACTTC. As protein: CASSPGGSYEQYF. The J gene is TRBJ2-7, the V gene TRBV7-2; D is uncertain. CDR1 is SGHTA, CDR2 FQGNSA, per germline. This CDR3 contains 13 residues. Trimming removed 5 bases at V and 1 base at J, with 9 bases between.

This clonotype qualifies as medium-sized. CDR3 amino acids: CASSLLAGPRRGYTF. The CDR3 DNA reads as TGTGCCAGCAGTTTATTGGCAGGGCCACGACGTGGCTACACCTTC. The V call is TRBV28, the J call TRBJ1-2; D might be TRBD1 (5 bases). This CDR3 region has 15 residues. The ends were cut back, 1 base at V and 7 bases at J, with 16 bases in the middle. Germline CDR1 reads MDHEN; CDR2 reads SYDVKM.

The chain is built from TRBV7-9 and TRBJ1-4; D not certain. The CDR3 extends over 11 amino acids. With 6 bases removed from V and 5 bases from J, the gap between germline ends came to 4 bases. CDR1 is SEHNR and CDR2 is FQNEAQ in the germline V gene (reference sequence). This chain's CDR3 is CASRSNEKLFF. CDR3 nucleotides: TGTGCCAGCAGGTCAAATGAAAAACTGTTTTTT.

This clonotype qualifies as medium-sized (0.01 to 0.1%). The chain joins TRBV20-1 to TRBJ2-3; tentatively, D is TRBD1 (6 bases). The CDR3 totals 12 residues. Germline assignment: CDR1 DFQATT and CDR2 SNEGSKA (reference sequence). Trimming removed 6 bases from V and 3 bases from J, with 10 bases in between. The CDR3 bases are TGCAGTGCAGACGACAGGACAGATACGCAGTATTTT. It encodes CSADDRTDTQYF.

To note about this clonotype: This may be a read error: a much more frequent sequence differs by one nucleotide. The final CDR3 position lacks the conserved phenylalanine or tryptophan, pointing to a likely read error. This chain uses TRBV20-1 with TRBJ2-5, with D perhaps being TRBD1 or TRBD2 (6 bases each). Germline CDR1 DFQATT, CDR2 SNEGSKA (reference sequence). Trimming pared 4 bases from V and 2 bases from J, leaving 14 bases between. The CDR3 covers 14 residues. The CDR3 reads CSANTGAIQETQYL. CDR3 nucleotide sequence: TGCAGTGCTAATACGGGGGCGATTCAAGAGACCCAGTACTTG.

This clonotype was recorded a few times. The J gene is TRBJ2-3, the V gene TRBV21-1; the table's D call, TRBD1, has no DNA check behind it. TRBV21-1 is recorded as a pseudogene. The CDR3 covers 15 residues. Written as DNA, the CDR3 is TGTGCCAGCAGCCGAAAGGGGGGTTTCACAGATACGCAGTATTTT. Protein: CASSRKGGFTDTQYF.

The chain couples TRBV5-4 to TRBJ2-3, with 8 bases aligning to TRBD2. The J segment lost 3 bases and the V segment lost 4 bases, leaving 10 bases of the junction unmatched. CDR1 and CDR2 (germline): SGHNT, YYREEE (reference sequence). This CDR3 is 16 amino acids long. The CDR3 is CASSGTGGGRTDTQYF. DNA of the CDR3: TGTGCCAGCAGCGGGACCGGGGGCGGGAGGACAGATACGCAGTATTTT.